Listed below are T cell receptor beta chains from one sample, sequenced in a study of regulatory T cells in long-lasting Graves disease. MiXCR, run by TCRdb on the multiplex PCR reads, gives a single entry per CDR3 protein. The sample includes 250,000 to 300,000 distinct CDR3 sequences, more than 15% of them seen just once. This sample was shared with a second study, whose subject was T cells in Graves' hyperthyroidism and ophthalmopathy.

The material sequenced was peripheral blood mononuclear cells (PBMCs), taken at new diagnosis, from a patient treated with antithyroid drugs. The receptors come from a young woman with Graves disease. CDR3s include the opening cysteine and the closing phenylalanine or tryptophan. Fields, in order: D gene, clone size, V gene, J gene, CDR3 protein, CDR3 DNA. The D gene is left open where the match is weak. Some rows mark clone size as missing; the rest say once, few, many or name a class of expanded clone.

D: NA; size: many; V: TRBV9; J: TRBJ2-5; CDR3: CASSTGLGETQYF; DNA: TGTGCCAGCAGCACGGGTTTAGGGGAGACCCAGTACTTC
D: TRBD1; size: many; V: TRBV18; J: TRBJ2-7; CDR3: CASSPLGQGAIYEQYF; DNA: TGTGCCAGCTCACCTCTCGGACAGGGGGCGATCTACGAGCAGTACTTC
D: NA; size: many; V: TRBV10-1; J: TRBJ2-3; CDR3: CASSEYKGDTQYF; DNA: TGCGCCAGCAGTGAGTACAAGGGGGATACGCAGTATTTT
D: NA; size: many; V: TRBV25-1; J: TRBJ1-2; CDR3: CASSNGPNYGYTF; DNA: TGTGCCAGCAGTAACGGACCTAACTATGGCTACACCTTC
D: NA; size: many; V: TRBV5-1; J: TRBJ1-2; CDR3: CASSLRANYGYTF; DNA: TGCGCCAGCAGCTTGAGAGCTAACTATGGCTACACCTTC
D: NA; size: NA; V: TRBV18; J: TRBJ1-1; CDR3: CASSPFLGNTEAFF; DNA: TGTGCCAGCTCACCATTCCTGGGCAACACTGAAGCTTTCTTT
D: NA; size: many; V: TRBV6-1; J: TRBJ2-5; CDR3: CASTLGHYQETQYF; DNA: TGTGCCAGCACCTTAGGACATTACCAAGAGACCCAGTACTTC
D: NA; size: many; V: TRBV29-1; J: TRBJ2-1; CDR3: CSVEEGLGRPEQFF; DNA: TGCAGCGTTGAAGAGGGGTTGGGTAGGCCGGAGCAGTTCTTC
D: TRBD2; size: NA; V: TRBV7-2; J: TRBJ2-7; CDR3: CASSLGGGVPSYEQYF; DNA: TGTGCCAGCAGCTTAGGGGGGGGGGTCCCTTCGTACGAGCAGTACTTC
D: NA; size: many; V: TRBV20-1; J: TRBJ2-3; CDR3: CSAASGAGRTDTQYF; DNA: TGCAGTGCCGCGTCGGGGGCAGGCCGCACAGATACGCAGTATTTT
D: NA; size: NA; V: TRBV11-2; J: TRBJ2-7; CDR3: CASSLNQQGWSHYEQYF; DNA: TGTGCCAGCAGCTTAAACCAACAGGGATGGTCGCACTACGAGCAGTACTTC
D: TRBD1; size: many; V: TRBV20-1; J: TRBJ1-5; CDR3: CSASPDRGISQPQHF; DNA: TGCAGTGCTAGCCCCGACAGGGGGATATCCCAGCCCCAGCATTTT
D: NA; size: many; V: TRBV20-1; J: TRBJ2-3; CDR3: CSANRDGVPSTDTQYF; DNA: TGCAGTGCTAACCGGGACGGAGTGCCTAGCACAGATACGCAGTATTTT
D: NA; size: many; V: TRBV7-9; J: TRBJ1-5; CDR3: CASSPTSSNQPQHF; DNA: TGTGCCAGCAGCCCGACATCTAGCAATCAGCCCCAGCATTTT
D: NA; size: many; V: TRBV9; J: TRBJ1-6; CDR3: CASSGVYNSPLHF; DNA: TGTGCCAGCAGCGGGGTCTATAATTCACCCCTCCACTTT
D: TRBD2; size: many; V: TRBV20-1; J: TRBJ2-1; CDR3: CSARVASGGASYNEQFF; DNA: TGCAGTGCTAGAGTGGCTAGCGGGGGGGCTTCATACAATGAGCAGTTCTTC
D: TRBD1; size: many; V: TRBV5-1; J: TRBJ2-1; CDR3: CASSYRDSRYNEQFF; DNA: TGCGCCAGCAGCTACCGGGACAGCAGATACAATGAGCAGTTCTTC
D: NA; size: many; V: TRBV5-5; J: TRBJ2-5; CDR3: CASSLGWGEQETQYF; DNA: TGTGCCAGCAGCTTGGGTTGGGGGGAGCAAGAGACCCAGTACTTC
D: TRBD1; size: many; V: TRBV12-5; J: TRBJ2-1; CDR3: CASGSSDRGWGQFF; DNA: TGTGCTAGTGGCTCCAGTGACAGGGGCTGGGGGCAGTTCTTC
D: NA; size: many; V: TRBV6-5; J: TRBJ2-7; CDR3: CASSYSTGDEQYF; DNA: TGTGCCAGCAGTTACTCGACGGGGGATGAGCAGTACTTC
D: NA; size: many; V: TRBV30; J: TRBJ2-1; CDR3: CAWKGSGVSPRGEQFF; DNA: TGTGCCTGGAAGGGATCGGGAGTCTCCCCCCGCGGTGAGCAGTTCTTC
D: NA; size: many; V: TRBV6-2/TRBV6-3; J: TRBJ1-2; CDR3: CASRTYQGYGYTF; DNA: TGTGCCAGCAGAACCTATCAAGGATATGGCTACACCTTC
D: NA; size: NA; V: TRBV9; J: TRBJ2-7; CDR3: CASSPPYEQYF; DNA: TGTGCCAGCAGCCCACCCTACGAGCAGTACTTC
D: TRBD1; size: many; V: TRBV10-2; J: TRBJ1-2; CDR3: CASTPTGTGGYGYTF; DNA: TGCGCCAGCACTCCCACCGGGACAGGAGGGTATGGCTACACCTTC
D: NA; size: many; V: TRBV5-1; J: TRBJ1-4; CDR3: CASKPGSTNEKLFF; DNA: TGCGCCAGTAAACCGGGGTCAACTAATGAAAAACTGTTTTTT
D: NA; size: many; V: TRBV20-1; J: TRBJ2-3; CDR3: CSARDFTNTDTQYF; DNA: TGCAGTGCTAGGGATTTTACGAACACAGATACGCAGTATTTT
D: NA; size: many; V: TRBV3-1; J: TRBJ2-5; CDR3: CASSQARASGETQYF; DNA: TGTGCCAGCAGCCAGGCCCGGGCGTCGGGAGAGACCCAGTACTTC
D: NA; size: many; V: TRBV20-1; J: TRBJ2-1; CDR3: CSASPLSIGDNEQFF; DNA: TGCAGTGCTAGCCCTTTGTCGATCGGGGACAATGAGCAGTTCTTC
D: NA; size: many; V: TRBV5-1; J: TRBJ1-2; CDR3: CASSLDRGGNYGYTF; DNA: TGCGCCAGCAGCTTGGATAGGGGTGGAAACTATGGCTACACCTTC
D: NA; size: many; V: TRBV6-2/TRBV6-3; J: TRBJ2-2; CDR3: CASRFKPRVNTGELFF; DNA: TGTGCCAGCAGATTTAAGCCTAGGGTGAACACCGGGGAGCTGTTTTTT
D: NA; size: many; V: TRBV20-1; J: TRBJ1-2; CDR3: CSAREAGVWGYTF; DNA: TGCAGTGCTAGAGAAGCGGGGGTATGGGGCTACACCTTC
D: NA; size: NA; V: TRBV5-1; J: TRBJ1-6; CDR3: CASRLISSYNSPLHF; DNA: TGCGCCAGCAGACTGATTAGCTCCTATAATTCACCCCTCCACTTT
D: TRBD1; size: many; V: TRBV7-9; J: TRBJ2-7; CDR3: CASSPRTGQGVYEQYF; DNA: TGTGCCAGCAGCCCAAGGACGGGACAGGGAGTGTACGAGCAGTACTTC
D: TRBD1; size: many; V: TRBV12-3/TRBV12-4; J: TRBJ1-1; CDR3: CASRGTGGWTEAFF; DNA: TGTGCCAGCAGGGGGACAGGGGGCTGGACTGAAGCTTTCTTT
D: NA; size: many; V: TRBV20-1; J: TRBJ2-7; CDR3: CSAAIKVYEQYF; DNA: TGCAGTGCCGCAATTAAGGTCTACGAGCAGTACTTC
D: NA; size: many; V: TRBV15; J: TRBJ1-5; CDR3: CATSRDVQPQHF; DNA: TGTGCCACCAGCAGAGATGTCCAGCCCCAGCATTTT
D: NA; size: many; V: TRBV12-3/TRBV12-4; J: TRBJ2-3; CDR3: CASSPHLDRSTDTQYF; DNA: TGTGCCAGCAGTCCCCACCTCGACAGGAGCACAGATACGCAGTATTTT
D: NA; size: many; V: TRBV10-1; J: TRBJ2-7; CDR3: CASSKGDSYEQYF; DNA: TGCGCCAGCAGTAAGGGAGACAGCTACGAGCAGTACTTC
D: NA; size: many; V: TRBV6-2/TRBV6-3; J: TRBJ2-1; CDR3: CAISWGGPQFF; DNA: TGTGCCATCTCATGGGGGGGGCCGCAGTTCTTC
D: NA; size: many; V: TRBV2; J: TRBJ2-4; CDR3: CTSGLAKNIQYF; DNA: TGTACCAGCGGACTAGCCAAAAACATTCAGTACTTC
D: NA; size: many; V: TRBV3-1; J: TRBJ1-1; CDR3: CASSQSNTEAFF; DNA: TGTGCCAGCAGCCAGTCGAACACTGAAGCTTTCTTT
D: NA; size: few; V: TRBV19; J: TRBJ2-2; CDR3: CASSIYFGELFF; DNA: TGTGCCAGTAGTATCTATTTCGGGGAGCTGTTTTTT
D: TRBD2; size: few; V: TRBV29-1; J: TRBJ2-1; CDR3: CSGAASGGDDEQFF; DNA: TGCAGCGGGGCTGCTAGCGGGGGGGACGATGAGCAGTTCTTC
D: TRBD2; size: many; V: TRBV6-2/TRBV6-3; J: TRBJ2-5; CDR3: CASSYGGGRGETQYF; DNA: TGTGCCAGCAGTTACGGCGGGGGGAGGGGAGAGACCCAGTACTTC
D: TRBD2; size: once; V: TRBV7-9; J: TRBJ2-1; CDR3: CASSYDLAGRSSYNEQFF; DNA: TGTGCCAGCAGCTACGACCTAGCGGGACGGAGCTCCTACAATGAGCAGTTCTTC
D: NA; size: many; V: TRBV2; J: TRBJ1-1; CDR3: CASKPGTFTEAFF; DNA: TGTGCCAGCAAACCGGGGACCTTCACTGAAGCTTTCTTT
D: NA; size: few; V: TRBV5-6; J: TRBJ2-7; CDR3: CASSQVRTYEQYF; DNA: TGTGCCAGCAGCCAGGTCCGAACCTACGAGCAGTACTTC
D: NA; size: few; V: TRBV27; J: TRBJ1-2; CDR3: CASSPGQSNYGYTF; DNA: TGTGCCAGCAGTCCCGGACAGTCTAACTATGGCTACACCTTC